Shown below are 8 T cell receptor beta chains from a single sample sequenced in a study of OX40 agonist ivuxolimab in advanced cancers. Measured with immunoSEQ multiplex PCR; TCRdb has only the in-frame clones, and not every one. The top ten clones hold about 0.68% of a sample with about 67,000 clones, roughly 84% of them seen once. The specimen was CD4+ or CD8+ T cells sorted from blood, collected in a trial of the OX40 agonist ivuxolimab. These receptors all stem from an adult with an advanced solid tumor such as melanoma, head and neck, liver or kidney cancer.

This rearrangement joins TRBV5-1 to TRBJ1-6, with D possibly TRBD1 on 5 matching bases. This CDR3 region has 16 residues. CDR1 is SGHRS and CDR2 is YFSETQ in the germline V gene. V lost 4 bases, J lost 0 bases, and 11 bases lay in between. The DNA of the CDR3 is TGCGCCAGCAGCGCCCAGGGAAGCTCCTATAATTCACCCCTCCACTTT. Translating it yields CASSAQGSSYNSPLHF.

V usage is TRBV9 and J usage is TRBJ1-2; the match to TRBD1 covers 8 bases. The CDR3 is 18 residues long. The junction had 19 bases not matched to a gene; V was cut back by 5 bases and J by 4 bases. Germline V gives CDR1 SGDLS, CDR2 YYNGEE. This chain's CDR3 is CASREPEGPGQVLYGYTF. CDR3 bases: TGTGCCAGCAGAGAGCCCGAAGGCCCGGGACAGGTCCTCTATGGCTACACCTTC.

With respect to this clone: One end of the junction varies from germline; a read error may be responsible. The rearrangement joins TRBV5-4 to TRBJ2-7, with D perhaps TRBD1 (7 bases). Germline CDR1 reads SGHNT; CDR2 reads YYREEE (reference sequence). CDR3 length: 15 residues. The CDR3 DNA follows: TGCGCCAGCAGCCGTAACAGGGGACTCTCCTACGAGCAGTACTTC. Protein product: CASSRNRGLSYEQYF.

The V and J genes are TRBV5-1 and TRBJ1-6, with D possibly being TRBD1 (5 bases). Germline assignment: CDR1 SGHRS and CDR2 YFSETQ. V was trimmed by 3 bases and J by 9 bases, leaving 19 bases between them. This CDR3 is 16 amino acids long. The CDR3 protein is CASSWRGREGASPLHF. Here the CDR3 DNA reads TGCGCCAGCAGCTGGAGGGGCAGGGAGGGAGCTTCACCCCTCCACTTT.

The chain is built from TRBV2 and TRBJ2-5; TRBD1 matches at 7 bases. CDR1 and CDR2 (germline): SNHLY, FYNNEI. With V trimmed by 5 bases and J by 3 bases, 6 bases remained unmatched. The CDR3 is 14 amino acids. CDR3 loop: CASSRAGGEETQYF. Here the CDR3 DNA reads TGTGCCAGCAGTAGAGCAGGGGGTGAAGAGACCCAGTACTTC.

The rearrangement uses TRBV9 and TRBJ2-1; D is unclear. The germline V gene has CDR1 SGDLS and CDR2 YYNGEE. Trimming shortened V by 4 bases and J by 9 bases, and 20 bases separated the two germline ends. This CDR3 is 15 amino acids long. The CDR3 loop is CASSPARGLGSEQFF. As DNA, the CDR3 is TGTGCCAGCAGCCCCGCGAGAGGCCTAGGGTCTGAGCAGTTCTTC.

The chain links TRBV6-6 to TRBJ1-1; the D is unclear. The CDR3 consists of 15 residues. The V gene's germline CDR1 is MNHNY and CDR2 SVGAGI (reference sequence). Between the trimmed V and J ends, which lost 6 bases and 0 bases, there was a span of 14 bases. CDR3 amino acids: CASSPTQNMNTEAFF. CDR3 nucleotide sequence: TGTGCCAGCAGCCCCACACAGAACATGAACACTGAAGCTTTCTTT.

This rearrangement joins TRBV5-5 to TRBJ1-6; no clear D gene. V shed 4 bases and J shed 4 bases, with 18 bases lying between them. The germline gives CDR1 SGHKS, CDR2 YYEKEE (reference sequence). The CDR3 sequence is 17 residues long. Here the CDR3 DNA reads TGTGCCAGCAGCCCCGGATATGAGACTGTATATAATTCACCCCTCCACTTT. It codes for CASSPGYETVYNSPLHF.